Following are 10 T cell receptor beta chains from one sample sequenced in a study of cytomegalovirus exposure and HLA in healthy donors. Profiling relied on immunoSEQ multiplex PCR, and the TCRdb table lists in-frame clones only, not all of them. This table holds 65,000 to 75,000 clones, roughly 95% found once. The sequencing sample was made of PBMCs. The receptor set was obtained from a young woman in good health and CMV-seropositive.

The rearrangement joins TRBV28 to TRBJ1-2; 10 nucleotides line up with TRBD1. V shed 7 bases and J 7 bases; nucleotides not matched to a gene: 12. The CDR3 consists of 15 residues. The V gene's germline CDR1 is MDHEN and CDR2 SYDVKM. The CDR3 DNA is TGTGCCAGCAACGTGGGGGGACAGGGGACACGTGGCTACACCTTC. Translating it yields CASNVGGQGTRGYTF.

The chain is built from TRBV29-1 and TRBJ1-1, with 7 bases identical to TRBD1. The CDR3 loop spans 15 amino acids. Trimming at V came to 4 bases and at J to 2 bases, leaving 10 bases not matched to a gene. Per germline, CDR1 SQVTM and CDR2 ANQGSEA. CDR3 DNA sequence: TGCAGCGTTGTGGGCAGGGGGGATATAAACACTGAAGCTTTCTTT. It codes for CSVVGRGDINTEAFF.

In this sample, this clone turned up once. This rearrangement joins TRBV20-1 to TRBJ2-1; D may be TRBD2 (5 bases). The CDR3 spans 11 residues. V lost 6 bases and J lost 9, with 12 bases in between. Germline CDR1 and CDR2: DFQATT and SNEGSKA (reference sequence). DNA of the CDR3: TGCAGTGCCAGACTAAGCGGTGAGCAGTTCTTC. It is translated as CSARLSGEQFF.

V is TRBV2 and J is TRBJ2-7, with D perhaps TRBD2 (6 bases). This CDR3 region has 13 residues. CDR1 SNHLY and CDR2 FYNNEI come from the germline V gene. Here the CDR3 reads CGSHGLSSYEQYF. CDR3 nucleotides: TGTGGCTCTCACGGACTATCTAGCTACGAGCAGTACTTC.

The chain carries TRBV7-9 and TRBJ2-3; 8 nucleotides agree with TRBD2. Germline assignment: CDR1 SEHNR and CDR2 FQNEAQ (reference sequence). V was pared by 3 bases and J by 5 bases, with 4 bases of the junction left unmatched. The CDR3 is made up of 14 amino acids. Here the CDR3 reads CASSFSSGRDTQYF. In nucleotides, the CDR3 is TGTGCCAGCAGCTTCTCCAGCGGGAGAGATACGCAGTATTTT.

The gene calls are TRBV30 and TRBJ2-1, with TRBD2 matching 8 bases. V lost 2 bases and J lost 3; bases outside the gene matches: 9. The germline CDR1 and CDR2 sequences are GTSNPN and SVGIG (reference sequence). The CDR3 runs 16 residues. The chain's CDR3 is CAWSHPLAGGYNEQFF. For the CDR3, the DNA is TGTGCCTGGAGTCACCCCCTGGCGGGAGGCTACAATGAGCAGTTCTTC.

V is TRBV19 and J is TRBJ1-1; D might be TRBD1 (6 bases). CDR1 is LNHDA, CDR2 SQIVND, per germline (reference sequence). Trimming pared 5 bases from V and 1 base from J, leaving 17 bases between. This CDR3 contains 16 residues. The CDR3 bases are TGTGCCAGTAGTCCTAGATACAGGGACGGGAACACTGAAGCTTTCTTT. Translated, it gives CASSPRYRDGNTEAFF.

The chain has TRBV5-6 and TRBJ1-4; TRBD1 matches at 8 bases. V lost 4 bases, J lost 3 bases, and 5 bases stayed unmatched. CDR3 length equals 15 residues. Germline CDR1 is SGHDT and CDR2 is YYEEEE. CDR3 sequence reads: CASSLGTGANEKLFF. In DNA form, the CDR3 reads TGTGCCAGCAGCCTAGGGACAGGCGCTAATGAAAAACTGTTTTTT.

The chain is built from TRBV21-1 and TRBJ1-1. TRBV21-1 is termed a pseudogene. CDR3 length equals 15 residues. In DNA, the CDR3 is TGTGCCAGCAGCAAAGGAAGGCCCCGAGGGACTGAAGCTTTCTTT. It specifies CASSKGRPRGTEAFF.

The chain is built from TRBV2 and TRBJ1-1; tentative D call: TRBD1 (6 bases). Per germline, CDR1 SNHLY and CDR2 FYNNEI. This CDR3 is 12 amino acids long. V shed 6 bases and J shed 11 bases, with 16 bases lying between them. The CDR3 DNA reads as TGTGCCAGCAGCGAAAACAGGGTCGGGGCTTTCTTT. Translated, it gives CASSENRVGAFF. The complete variable domain, with remaining parts taken from reference TRBV2 and TRBJ1-1, reads EPEVTQTPSHQVTQMGQEVILRCVPISNHLYFYWYRQILGQKVEFLVSFYNNEISEKSEIFDDQFSVERPDGSNFTLKIRSTKLEDSAMYFCASSENRVGAFFGQGTRLTVV.